This T cell receptor beta chain was found in a study of shared clonotypes between healthy human individuals. Everyone who donated was a Caucasian adult who lived in Nashville, Tennessee. Germline loops: CDR1 SNHLY, CDR2 FYNNEI. With 1 base removed from V and 8 bases from J, the gap between germline ends came to 8 bases. The CDR3 spans 13 residues. Splitting of each subset's genomic DNA was done evenly across several immunoSEQ plates. Clones were sequenced by immunoSEQ multiplex PCR, and TCRdb holds only the in-frame ones, with some missing. In the table there are over 950,000 clones, around 77% of which are singletons.

The chain employs TRBV2 and TRBJ2-2; D is ambiguous. The receptor's source is a man between 18 and 29 years old in good health. Some clones in this sample may be carry-over from other donors' samples. The source material was memory CD4+ T cells from PBMCs. As for subset: CD45RA-negative fraction. CDR3 protein: CASSEELTGELFF. CDR3 coding DNA: TGTGCCAGCAGTGAAGAACTGACGGGGGAGCTGTTTTTT.